The rows below give T cell receptor beta chains drawn from one sample of a study of beta chain features in type 1 diabetes. Sequencing was performed with immunoSEQ multiplex PCR; in TCRdb, only in-frame clones are kept and a portion is missing. The top ten clones hold around 0.044% of a sample with a few hundred thousand clones, about 20% of them seen once. The sequenced sample was naive CD4+ T cells from blood. These receptors were taken from a woman between 18 and 29 years old in good health. CDR3s include the opening cysteine and the closing phenylalanine or tryptophan. A D gene is named only where the DNA matches it firmly. A row's size may be missing; if present it is once, few, many or a size class.

.,TRBD1,TRBJ1-1,TRBV29-1,TGCAGCGTTGAAGATCAGGGCAGGGGGCGGACTGAAGCTTTCTTT,CSVEDQGRGRTEAFF
few,TRBD1,TRBJ1-2,TRBV6-5,TGTGCCAGCACTAACCCCGGACAGGCCTATGGCTACACCTTC,CASTNPGQAYGYTF
.,TRBD1,TRBJ2-5,TRBV30,TGTGCCTGGAGGCCTACCCGAGCCCAGGGGGCAAGAGAGACCCAGTACTTC,CAWRPTRAQGARETQYF
.,.,TRBJ2-5,TRBV11-2,TGTGCCAGCAGCTTAGAGGCGGGGAGGCAGTACTTC,CASSLEAGRQYF
.,.,TRBJ1-2,TRBV29-1,TGCAGCGTTTCCGGACAGCATTATGGCTACACCTTC,CSVSGQHYGYTF
.,TRBD2,TRBJ2-3,TRBV30,TGTGCCTGGAGTAAGGTAGCGGGGCAGTGGGGTGGCACAGATACGCAGTATTTT,CAWSKVAGQWGGTDTQYF
.,.,TRBJ2-6,TRBV30,TGTGCCTGGAGTAAACCAGGGGCTGGGGCCAACGTCCTGACTTTC,CAWSKPGAGANVLTF
.,.,TRBJ1-5,TRBV9,TGTGCCAGCAGCGTAGAAGGGGACAATCAGCCCCAGCATTTT,CASSVEGDNQPQHF
.,.,TRBJ2-7,TRBV6-6,TGTGCCAGCAGTCACACCCCTTACCCGGGGAATTACTTC,CASSHTPYPGNYF
.,TRBD1,TRBJ2-5,TRBV5-1,TGCGCCAGCAGCTTAGGACAGGGTCAGGAGACCCAGTACTTC,CASSLGQGQETQYF
few,TRBD1,TRBJ1-1,TRBV4-1,TGCGCCAGCAGCCAACCGACAGGGAGGAGGACTGAAGCTTTCTTT,CASSQPTGRRTEAFF
few,.,TRBJ1-2,TRBV30,TGTGCCTGCTCAGACGGAGCTAACTATGGCTACACCTTC,CACSDGANYGYTF
.,TRBD2,TRBJ2-1,TRBV4-1,TGCGCCAGCAGCCAGCTGACTAGCGGGAATCCTGAGCAGTTCTTC,CASSQLTSGNPEQFF
.,TRBD1,TRBJ2-1,TRBV30,TGTGCCTGGAGTGACCCTGACAGGGACAATGAGCAGTTCTTC,CAWSDPDRDNEQFF
.,TRBD2,TRBJ2-7,TRBV7-9,TGTGCCAGCAGCTTTAGGACTAGCGGGAGGCAACCCGAGCAGTACTTC,CASSFRTSGRQPEQYF
.,.,TRBJ2-6,TRBV18,TGTGCCAGCTCAGCTCGCGTCTCTGGGGCCAACGTCCTGACTTTC,CASSARVSGANVLTF
few,.,TRBJ1-1,TRBV14,TGTGCCAGCAGCCAAGTCGGCGGGGCGGGAAGATACACTGAAGCTTTCTTT,CASSQVGGAGRYTEAFF
few,TRBD2,TRBJ2-2,TRBV5-1,TGCGCCAGCAGCCTTCGGGGGGCGAACACCGGGGAGCTGTTTTTT,CASSLRGANTGELFF
few,TRBD2,TRBJ2-7,TRBV7-2,TGTGCCAGCAGCTTTGCCCGACTAGCGGGGGTCGAGCAGTACTTC,CASSFARLAGVEQYF
few,.,TRBJ1-1,TRBV4-1,TGCGCCAGCAGCCAATTAGTGAACACTGAAGCTTTCTTT,CASSQLVNTEAFF
few,TRBD1,TRBJ1-6,TRBV9,TGTGCCAGCAGCGGGACAGGGGCGGATTCACCCCTCCACTTT,CASSGTGADSPLHF
few,.,TRBJ1-1,TRBV9,TGTGCCAGCAGCACGCAGGGGAACACTGAAGCTTTCTTT,CASSTQGNTEAFF
.,TRBD2,TRBJ2-1,TRBV9,TGTGCCAGCAGCTCCGGGACTAGCACTTTGAATGAGCAGTTCTTC,CASSSGTSTLNEQFF
.,.,TRBJ2-3,TRBV5-1,TGCGCCAGCAGCTTGATCAGACTAGTCCTCACAGATACGCAGTATTTT,CASSLIRLVLTDTQYF
once,.,TRBJ2-1,TRBV5-4,TGTGCCAGCAGCCCAATTGGACAGTTAAACAATGAGCAGTTCTTC,CASSPIGQLNNEQFF
few,.,TRBJ1-1,TRBV30,TGTGCCTGGAGGGCAGGGTCTTACACTGAAGCTTTCTTT,CAWRAGSYTEAFF
.,.,TRBJ2-3,TRBV4-2,TGTGCCAGCAGCCAAGCGCGTGCCCCAGATACGCAGTATTTT,CASSQARAPDTQYF
.,.,TRBJ2-5,TRBV2,TGTGCCAGCAGTGACAGGGGAGAGACCCAGTACTTC,CASSDRGETQYF
.,.,TRBJ1-3,TRBV7-9,TGTGCCACCGGCCCCGGGGGGGCTAGGAACACCATATATTTT,CATGPGGARNTIYF
few,.,TRBJ2-5,TRBV19,TGTGCCAGTAGTATGCAGGGGCGAGAGACCCAGTACTTC,CASSMQGRETQYF
few,.,TRBJ1-1,TRBV2,TGTGCCAGCAGTCCCCGACAGGTTATGGACACTGAAGCTTTCTTT,CASSPRQVMDTEAFF
few,TRBD1,TRBJ2-7,TRBV18,TGTGCCAGCTCACCGGGGACAGGGACATACGAGCAGTACTTC,CASSPGTGTYEQYF
few,TRBD1,TRBJ2-3,TRBV29-1,TGCAGCGTCGCACCCCCAGGGGGTTCGCAGTATTTT,CSVAPPGGSQYF
few,.,TRBJ2-3,TRBV14,TGTGCCAGCAGCCAAGAGCGGGCCACGCAGTATTTT,CASSQERATQYF
few,.,TRBJ1-2,TRBV29-1,TGCAGCGTTTCGGGACAACACTATGGCTACACCTTC,CSVSGQHYGYTF
.,TRBD2,TRBJ2-5,TRBV11-2,TGTGCCAGCAGCCCCCAAGGGGCGGGGGGCCGGGAGACCCAGTACTTC,CASSPQGAGGRETQYF
.,TRBD2,TRBJ2-3,TRBV11-3,TGTGCCAGCAGCTTAGGAGGACTAGCGGGAGAACCGACAGATACGCAGTATTTT,CASSLGGLAGEPTDTQYF
.,TRBD1,TRBJ2-7,TRBV5-1,TGCGCCAGCAGCCCCGGGGGGACAGGGAGCTCCTACGAGCAGTACTTC,CASSPGGTGSSYEQYF
once,TRBD1,TRBJ2-5,TRBV7-9,TGTGCCAGCAGCTTAGGGGACAGGGATCAGGAGACCCAGTACTTC,CASSLGDRDQETQYF
few,.,TRBJ2-1,TRBV4-1,TGCGCCAGCAGCCAAGTTGTGCGGGAAGGGACCAATGAGCAGTTCTTC,CASSQVVREGTNEQFF
few,.,TRBJ2-3,TRBV7-2,TGTGCCAGCACCCTGAGGACTACAGATACGCAGTATTTT,CASTLRTTDTQYF
few,TRBD2,TRBJ2-3,TRBV30,TGTGCCTGGAAGCCCCTTGCGGGGGGAGGAAATACGCAGTATTTT,CAWKPLAGGGNTQYF
few,.,TRBJ2-1,TRBV7-3,TGTGCCAGCGGCGCGGGACAGTACAATGAGCAGTTCTTC,CASGAGQYNEQFF
.,.,TRBJ2-5,TRBV29-1,TGCAGCTCCCGGGGAGGGGGCCAAGAGACCCAGTACTTC,CSSRGGGQETQYF
.,TRBD1,TRBJ2-1,TRBV7-3,TGTGCCAGCAGCTTCTCACAGGGGTCAGAGCGGTTCTTC,CASSFSQGSERFF
.,.,TRBJ2-7,TRBV9,TGTGCCAGCAGCGTCGGGATAGAACAAGTCTCAGGCTCCTACGAGCAGTACTTC,CASSVGIEQVSGSYEQYF
few,TRBD2,TRBJ2-1,TRBV6-5,TGTGCCAGCACTTTCCTAGCGGGGGCCCGAGGCGAGCAGTTCTTC,CASTFLAGARGEQFF
few,.,TRBJ2-2,TRBV7-9,TGTGCCAGCAGCTCCCACATGTGGGGCCGGAACACCGGGGAGCTGTTTTTT,CASSSHMWGRNTGELFF
.,.,TRBJ2-5,TRBV30,TGTGCCTGGAGTCCCTCGTACCAAGAGACCCAGTACTTC,CAWSPSYQETQYF
few,.,TRBJ2-1,TRBV4-1,TGCGCCAGCAGCCAACACCCCGGGTCCGATGAGCAGTTCTTC,CASSQHPGSDEQFF
few,TRBD2,TRBJ2-1,TRBV5-4,TGTGCCAGCAGCCAGGGACTAGCGGGGGGGAATGAGCAGTTCTTC,CASSQGLAGGNEQFF
.,.,TRBJ1-2,TRBV29-1,TGCAGCGTGGCAGCCGGGGGGGACTATGGCTACACCTTC,CSVAAGGDYGYTF
few,TRBD1,TRBJ1-1,TRBV12-5,TGTGCTACTGAGTCCTCCGGGGCAGGGGGTAGCACTGAAGCTTTCTTT,CATESSGAGGSTEAFF
.,.,TRBJ2-2,TRBV6-6,TGTGCCAGCAGTCTCACATCCACCGGGGAGCTGTTTTTT,CASSLTSTGELFF